A selection of T cell receptor beta chains follows, all from one sample in a study of control samples from healthy donors and cancer patients. Repertoires were generated with immunoSEQ multiplex PCR, while TCRdb's copy carries only in-frame clones and drops some. This sample yields 130,000 or so clones, of which roughly 94% are seen a single time; around 13% belongs to the top ten. Sequencing was performed on blood. The source of these receptors is a man aged 40-49 years in good health. Both conserved end residues are part of each CDR3. The D gene is left open where the match is weak. For some rows the clone size is stated as once, few or many, or as a class when expanded; others skip it.

v_call	j_call	clone_size	d_call	cdr3_nt	cdr3_aa
TRBV9	TRBJ1-1	.	TRBD1	TGTGCCAGCAGCGTAGGACAGGGAGGCCCTGAAGCTTTCTTT	CASSVGQGGPEAFF
TRBV6-5	TRBJ1-3	.	.	TGTGCCAGCAGTTACGGTCAGCCTTGGGGAAACACCATATATTTT	CASSYGQPWGNTIYF
TRBV27	TRBJ1-1	.	.	TGTGCCAGCAGTCTGGCAGGGATGAACACTGAAGCTTTCTTT	CASSLAGMNTEAFF
TRBV7-8	TRBJ1-1	.	.	TGTGCCAGCAGCTTAATGCAGTTGAACACTGAAGCTTTCTTT	CASSLMQLNTEAFF
TRBV19	TRBJ2-6	.	.	TGTGCCAGTAGTATTGAGGGTAGTGGGGCCAACGTCCTGACTTTC	CASSIEGSGANVLTF
TRBV6-5	TRBJ2-6	.	.	TGTGCCACTTCGGCGGGGGGGGCCAACGTCCTGACTTTC	CATSAGGANVLTF
TRBV2	TRBJ2-7	.	.	TGTGCCAGTGTGACAGGTGCTTACTCCTACGAGCAGTACTTC	CASVTGAYSYEQYF
TRBV28	TRBJ2-7	.	TRBD1	TGTGCCAGCAGTAAACCGGGACAGTCCTACGAGCAGTACTTC	CASSKPGQSYEQYF
TRBV6-2/TRBV6-3	TRBJ2-7	.	TRBD1	TGTGCCAGCAGTTGGCGACAGGGAGAGTCCTACGAGCAGTACTTC	CASSWRQGESYEQYF
TRBV16	TRBJ2-3	.	.	TGTGCCAGCAGCCAATCGACAGACACAGATACGCAGTATTTT	CASSQSTDTDTQYF
TRBV28	TRBJ2-6	.	.	TGTGCCAGCGCCTTGCGGGTCTCTGGGGCCAACGTCCTGACTTTC	CASALRVSGANVLTF
TRBV3-1/TRBV3-2	TRBJ2-7	.	TRBD2	TGTGCCAGCAGCCAACCCCCCCCGGGACTAGCGGGGGGTCCCTACGAGCAGTACTTC	CASSQPPPGLAGGPYEQYF
TRBV11-1	TRBJ1-6	.	.	TGTGCCAGCAGCTTAGACCCGGGACGTGCGGGATCACCCCTCCACTTT	CASSLDPGRAGSPLHF
TRBV5-6	TRBJ1-3	.	.	TGTGCCAGCAGCTTCACAGGGGGAAACACCATATATTTT	CASSFTGGNTIYF
TRBV12-3/TRBV12-4	TRBJ1-5	.	.	TGTGCCAGCAGAGGACTGAGCAATCAGCCCCAGCATTTT	CASRGLSNQPQHF
TRBV19	TRBJ1-4	.	.	TGTGCCAGTAAAGCCTTCGTGGGAGCAACTAATGAAAAACTGTTTTTT	CASKAFVGATNEKLFF
TRBV6-6	TRBJ1-6	.	.	TGTGCCAGCAGTTCTCGGGACGAAAATTCACCCCTCCACTTT	CASSSRDENSPLHF
TRBV2	TRBJ1-1	.	.	TGTGCCAGCGCAGGACTCAGGGGAAGAACTGAAGCTTTCTTT	CASAGLRGRTEAFF
TRBV28	TRBJ1-5	.	.	TGTGCCAGCAGGATCCAAGGAGGGGTCAATCAGCCCCAGCATTTT	CASRIQGGVNQPQHF
TRBV7-9	TRBJ2-7	.	.	TGTGCCAGCAGCTTAGCGGGGGGAAGCTACGAGCAGTACTTC	CASSLAGGSYEQYF
TRBV13	TRBJ1-1	.	.	TGTGCCAGCAGCTTTACAGGGATTCATACTGAAGCTTTCTTT	CASSFTGIHTEAFF
TRBV5-6	TRBJ2-7	.	.	TGTGCCAGCAGCTTAACAGTCTACGAGCAGTACTTC	CASSLTVYEQYF
TRBV19	TRBJ1-2	.	.	TGTGCCAGTAGTATTGTATTGGAGTTAGCTAACTATGGCTACACCTTC	CASSIVLELANYGYTF
TRBV5-1	TRBJ2-3	.	TRBD2	TGCGCCAGCAGCTTACGACCGGGACTAGCGGGGGAGGCAGATACGCAGTATTTT	CASSLRPGLAGEADTQYF
TRBV5-1	TRBJ2-2	.	.	TGCGCCAGCAGCTTGACCGGCGCGCGGACAGCGAACACCGGGGAGCTGTTTTTT	CASSLTGARTANTGELFF
TRBV3-1/TRBV3-2	TRBJ1-5	.	.	TGTGCCAGCAGCCAAGGGTCGGGTGGGGCCAATCAGCCCCAGCATTTT	CASSQGSGGANQPQHF
TRBV7-9	TRBJ1-6	.	TRBD1	TGTGCCAGCAGTGGGACAGATAATTCACCCCTCCACTTT	CASSGTDNSPLHF
TRBV7-8	TRBJ1-1	.	.	TGTGCCAGCAGCTTAGGAGGGGACACTGAAGCTTTCTTT	CASSLGGDTEAFF
TRBV4-1	TRBJ2-1	.	.	TGCGCCAGCAGCCAAGGGTTGGGCTCCGTCAATGAGCAGTTCTTC	CASSQGLGSVNEQFF
TRBV5-1	TRBJ2-7	.	TRBD1	TGCGCCAGCAGCTACGACAGGGGAGAGCAGTACTTC	CASSYDRGEQYF
TRBV6-6	TRBJ1-2	.	.	TGTGCCAGCAGTCGATCGGACAGCTATGGCTACACCTTC	CASSRSDSYGYTF
TRBV9	TRBJ1-6	.	TRBD1	TGTGCCAGCAGCGTAGTAGGGACAGATAATTCACCCCTCCACTTT	CASSVVGTDNSPLHF
TRBV3-1/TRBV3-2	TRBJ2-1	.	.	TGTGCCAGCAGCCAAGATAGTGGCGGGGCCGGCTCCTACAATGAGCAGTTCTTC	CASSQDSGGAGSYNEQFF
TRBV10-2	TRBJ1-1	.	.	TGCGCCAGCAGATTACAAGGAATGAACACTGAAGCTTTCTTT	CASRLQGMNTEAFF
TRBV10-3	TRBJ1-6	.	.	TGTGCCATCAGTGAGGGGCAGGGGCTGTGGTCACCCCTCCACTTT	CAISEGQGLWSPLHF
TRBV7-9	TRBJ1-6	.	.	TGTGCCAGCAGCTTGGCGGCTAATTCACCCCTCCACTTT	CASSLAANSPLHF
TRBV9	TRBJ2-7	.	.	TGTGCCAGCAGCGTAGCTCCAGACTCCTACGAGCAGTACTTC	CASSVAPDSYEQYF
TRBV10-1	TRBJ2-3	.	.	TGCGCCAGCAGTAAGACTAGCACAGATACGCAGTATTTT	CASSKTSTDTQYF
TRBV10-2	TRBJ2-2	once	.	TGCGCCAGCACCCCCGGGGCGAACACCGGGGAGCTGTTTTTT	CASTPGANTGELFF
TRBV18	TRBJ1-1	.	TRBD1	TGTGCCAGCTCACCTCGACAGGGCATGAACACTGAAGCTTTCTTT	CASSPRQGMNTEAFF
TRBV29-1	TRBJ1-4	.	.	TGCAGCGTTGAAGTCAAGACCGGAGGGACGAGTATGGTGGAAAAACTGTTTTTT	CSVEVKTGGTSMVEKLFF
TRBV7-9	TRBJ2-7	.	.	TGTGCCAGCAGCTCTCGGGACATAACCTACGAGCAGTACTTC	CASSSRDITYEQYF
TRBV5-6	TRBJ1-5	.	.	TGTGCCAGCAGCTTGTCGGAGAGCAATCAGCCCCAGCATTTT	CASSLSESNQPQHF
TRBV5-4	TRBJ2-5	.	.	TGTGCCAGCAGCTTCAAGCAGGGTGGGGAGACCCAGTACTTC	CASSFKQGGETQYF
TRBV30	TRBJ1-2	.	.	TGTGCCTGGAGCAGGGAATTGGGGGGCTACACCTTC	CAWSRELGGYTF
TRBV6-1	TRBJ1-2	few	.	TGTGCCAGCAGTGAGAGTTCGGGGACGGTCTATGGCTACACCTTC	CASSESSGTVYGYTF
TRBV28	TRBJ2-7	once	.	TGTGCCAGCCGTCGATCTTACGAGCAGTACTTC	CASRRSYEQYF
TRBV19	TRBJ1-5	.	.	TGTGCCAGTAGACCCGAGGGTCGGCCCCAGCATTTT	CASRPEGRPQHF
TRBV3-1/TRBV3-2	TRBJ1-2	.	.	TGTGCCAGCAGCCGCGGATGGGGGCAGGGAAGCTATGGCTACACCTTC	CASSRGWGQGSYGYTF
TRBV7-3	TRBJ2-1	.	TRBD2	TGTGCCAGCAGCTTAAAATGCGGGGGGCCCCCGCCTTACAATGAGCAGTTCTTC	CASSLKCGGPPPYNEQFF
TRBV6-1	TRBJ2-7	.	.	TGTGCCAGCAGTGAAAAGCTCGTGATAGTAGGGGACGAGCAGTACTTC	CASSEKLVIVGDEQYF
TRBV18	TRBJ2-7	.	.	TGTGCCAGCTCACCGGGGTCGTCGTGGACGGGCCCTTCCTACGAGCAGTACTTC	CASSPGSSWTGPSYEQYF
TRBV27	TRBJ2-5	.	.	TGTGCCAGCGCCCATACCAACAGGGAAGAGACCCAGTACTTC	CASAHTNREETQYF
TRBV5-4	TRBJ1-5	once	.	TGTGCCAGCAGCTCCGTTCCCAATCAGCCCCAGCATTTT	CASSSVPNQPQHF
TRBV27	TRBJ1-2	few	TRBD1	TGTGCCAGCAGTTTAGGTGACAGGGGGGGGCTGGGCGGCTACACCTTC	CASSLGDRGGLGGYTF
TRBV9	TRBJ1-6	.	.	TGTGCCAGCAGCGTACGGATAAATTCACCCCTCCACTTT	CASSVRINSPLHF
TRBV20-1	TRBJ1-1	.	.	TGCAGAGGGAGGACTGAAGCTTTCTTT	CRGRTEAFF
TRBV5-1	TRBJ1-6	.	.	TGCGCCAGCAGCTTGGATGCCGGGATGCCCCTCCACTTT	CASSLDAGMPLHF
TRBV11-2	TRBJ2-1	.	.	TGTGCCAGCAGCTTAGTTCGAGGAGGGAACTACAATGAGCAGTTCTTC	CASSLVRGGNYNEQFF
TRBV20-1	TRBJ1-5	.	.	TGCAGTGCTAGTCACCGGGGACTTCAGCCCCAGCATTTT	CSASHRGLQPQHF